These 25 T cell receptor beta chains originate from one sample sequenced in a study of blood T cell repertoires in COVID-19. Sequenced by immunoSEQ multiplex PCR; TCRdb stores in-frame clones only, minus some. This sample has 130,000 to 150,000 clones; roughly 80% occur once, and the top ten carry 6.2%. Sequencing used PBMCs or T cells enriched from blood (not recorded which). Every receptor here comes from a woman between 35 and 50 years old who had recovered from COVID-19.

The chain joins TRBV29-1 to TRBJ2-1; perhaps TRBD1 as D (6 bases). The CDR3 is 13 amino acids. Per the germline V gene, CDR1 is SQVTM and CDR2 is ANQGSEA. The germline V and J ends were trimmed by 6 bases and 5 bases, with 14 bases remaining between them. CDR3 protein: CSVTRDINNEQFF. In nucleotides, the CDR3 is TGCAGCGTGACGAGGGACATAAACAATGAGCAGTTCTTC.

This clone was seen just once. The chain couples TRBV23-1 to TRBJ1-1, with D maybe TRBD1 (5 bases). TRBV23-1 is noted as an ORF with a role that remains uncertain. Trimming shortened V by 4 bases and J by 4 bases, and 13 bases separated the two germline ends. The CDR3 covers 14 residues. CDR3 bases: TGCGCCAGCAGTCCGTGGGACTGGCCCACTGAAGCTTTCTTT. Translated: CASSPWDWPTEAFF.

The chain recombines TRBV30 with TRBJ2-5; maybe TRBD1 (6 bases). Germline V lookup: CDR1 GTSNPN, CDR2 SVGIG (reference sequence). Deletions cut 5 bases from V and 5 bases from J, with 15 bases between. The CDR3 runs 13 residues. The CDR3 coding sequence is TGTGCCTGGTCGATACAGGGTGCGGAGACCCAGTACTTC. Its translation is CAWSIQGAETQYF.

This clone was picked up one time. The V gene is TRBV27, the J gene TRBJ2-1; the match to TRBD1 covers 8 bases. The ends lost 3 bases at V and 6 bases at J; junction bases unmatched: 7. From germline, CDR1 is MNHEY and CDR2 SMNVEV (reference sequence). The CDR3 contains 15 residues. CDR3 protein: CASSLGTGGLNEQFF. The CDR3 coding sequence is TGTGCCAGCAGTTTGGGAACAGGGGGGCTCAATGAGCAGTTCTTC.

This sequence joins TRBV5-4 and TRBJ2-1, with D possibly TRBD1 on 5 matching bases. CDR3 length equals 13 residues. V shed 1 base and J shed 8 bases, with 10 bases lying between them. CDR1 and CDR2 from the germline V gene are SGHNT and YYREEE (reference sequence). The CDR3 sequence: CASSLTGRYEQFF. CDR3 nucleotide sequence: TGTGCCAGCAGCTTGACAGGACGTTATGAGCAGTTCTTC.

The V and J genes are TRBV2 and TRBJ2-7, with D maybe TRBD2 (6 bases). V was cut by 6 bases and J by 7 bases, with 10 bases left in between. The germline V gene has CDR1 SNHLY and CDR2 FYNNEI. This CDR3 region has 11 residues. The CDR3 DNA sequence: TGTGCCAGCAGACTGGGGGGAGAGCAGTACTTC. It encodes CASRLGGEQYF.

CDR3 sequence: CASGPSGNTIYF. For the CDR3, the DNA is TGTGCCAGTGGGCCTTCTGGAAACACCATATATTTT. This chain uses TRBV10-3 with TRBJ1-3; D unresolved. The CDR3 is made up of 12 amino acids. The germline V gene has CDR1 ENHRY and CDR2 SYGVKD. The ends were cut back, 10 bases at V and 1 base at J, with 8 bases in the middle.

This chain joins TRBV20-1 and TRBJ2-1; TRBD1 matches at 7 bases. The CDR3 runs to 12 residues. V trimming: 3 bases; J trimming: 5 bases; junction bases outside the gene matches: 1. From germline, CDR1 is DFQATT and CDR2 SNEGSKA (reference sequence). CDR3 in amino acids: CSASQGDNEQFF. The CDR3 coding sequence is TGCAGTGCTAGTCAGGGGGACAATGAGCAGTTCTTC.

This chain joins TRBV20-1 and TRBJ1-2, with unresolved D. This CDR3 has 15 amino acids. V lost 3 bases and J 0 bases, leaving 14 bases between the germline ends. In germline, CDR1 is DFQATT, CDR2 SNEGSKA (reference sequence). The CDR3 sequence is CSASRLLSANYGYTF. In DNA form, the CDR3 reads TGCAGTGCTAGTCGTCTCCTGTCAGCTAACTATGGCTACACCTTC.

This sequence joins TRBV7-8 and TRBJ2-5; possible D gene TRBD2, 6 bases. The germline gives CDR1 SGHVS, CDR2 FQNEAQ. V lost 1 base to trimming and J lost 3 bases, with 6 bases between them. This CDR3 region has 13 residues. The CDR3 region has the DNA TGTGCCAGCAGCTTAGGCGGGAAAGAGACCCAGTACTTC. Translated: CASSLGGKETQYF.

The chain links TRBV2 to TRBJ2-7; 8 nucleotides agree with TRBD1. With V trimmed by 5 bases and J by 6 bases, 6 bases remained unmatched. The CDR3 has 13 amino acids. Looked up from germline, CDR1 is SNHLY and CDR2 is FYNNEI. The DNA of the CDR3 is TGTGCCAGCAGTTCTGGGACAGGCCGCGAGCAGTACTTC. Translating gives CASSSGTGREQYF.

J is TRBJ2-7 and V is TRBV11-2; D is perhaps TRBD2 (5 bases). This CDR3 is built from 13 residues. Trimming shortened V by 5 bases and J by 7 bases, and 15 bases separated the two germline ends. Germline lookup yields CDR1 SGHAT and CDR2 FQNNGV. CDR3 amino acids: CASSPRTRGEQYF. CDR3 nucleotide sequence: TGTGCCAGCAGCCCTCGGACTCGAGGGGAGCAGTACTTC.

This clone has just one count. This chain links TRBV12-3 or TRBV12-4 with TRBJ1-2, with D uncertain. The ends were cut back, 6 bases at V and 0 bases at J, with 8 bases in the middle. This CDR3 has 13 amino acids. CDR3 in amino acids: CASSPGANYGYTF. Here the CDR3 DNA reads TGTGCCAGCAGCCCAGGCGCTAACTATGGCTACACCTTC.

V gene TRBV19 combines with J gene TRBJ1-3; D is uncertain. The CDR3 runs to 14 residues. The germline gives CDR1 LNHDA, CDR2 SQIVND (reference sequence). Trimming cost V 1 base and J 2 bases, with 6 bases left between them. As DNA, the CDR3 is TGTGCCAGTAGTATAGGAGGAGCTGGAAACACCATATATTTT. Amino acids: CASSIGGAGNTIYF.

In DNA form, the CDR3 reads TGTGCCACCCTGGGGGAGGGCGCCGCGAACACCATATATTTT. Protein sequence: CATLGEGAANTIYF. The chain uses TRBV10-3 and TRBJ1-3; D is possibly TRBD1 (5 bases). Germline CDR1 is ENHRY and CDR2 is SYGVKD. V gave up 10 bases and J gave up 7 bases, with 20 bases separating them. This CDR3 is built from 14 residues.

The DNA of the CDR3 is TGTGCCAGCAGCCCCAGGGGGGACACTGAAGCTTTCTTT. Protein product: CASSPRGDTEAFF. The gene calls are TRBV9 and TRBJ1-1, with 7 bases fitting TRBD1. Looked up from germline, CDR1 is SGDLS and CDR2 is YYNGEE. J was trimmed by 3 bases and V by 4 bases; bases with no gene match: 3. The CDR3 totals 13 residues. Based on the CDR3 plus reference TRBV9 and TRBJ1-1, the full variable domain is DSGVTQTPKHLITATGQRVTLRCSPRSGDLSVYWYQQSLDQGLQFLIQYYNGEERAKGNILERFSAQQFPDLHSELNLSSLELGDSALYFCASSPRGDTEAFFGQGTRLTVV.

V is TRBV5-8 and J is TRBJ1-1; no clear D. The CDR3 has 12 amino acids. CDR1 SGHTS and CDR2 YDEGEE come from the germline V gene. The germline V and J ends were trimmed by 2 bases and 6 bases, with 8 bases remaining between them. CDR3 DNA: TGTGCCAGCAGCTTCCGAGGGTCTGAAGCTTTCTTT. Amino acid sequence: CASSFRGSEAFF.

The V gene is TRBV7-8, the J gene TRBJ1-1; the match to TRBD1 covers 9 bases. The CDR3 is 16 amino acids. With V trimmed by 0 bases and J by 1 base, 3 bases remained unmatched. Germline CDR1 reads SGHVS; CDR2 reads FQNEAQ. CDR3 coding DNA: TGTGCCAGCAGCTTAGCCTACAGGGGGCGGAACACTGAAGCTTTCTTT. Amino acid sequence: CASSLAYRGRNTEAFF.

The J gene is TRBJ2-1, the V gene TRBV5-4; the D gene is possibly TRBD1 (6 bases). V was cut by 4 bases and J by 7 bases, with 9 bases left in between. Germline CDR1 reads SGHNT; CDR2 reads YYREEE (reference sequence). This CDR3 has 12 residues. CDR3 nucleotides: TGTGCCAGCAGCGCACAGGGAAATGAGCAGTTCTTC. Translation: CASSAQGNEQFF.

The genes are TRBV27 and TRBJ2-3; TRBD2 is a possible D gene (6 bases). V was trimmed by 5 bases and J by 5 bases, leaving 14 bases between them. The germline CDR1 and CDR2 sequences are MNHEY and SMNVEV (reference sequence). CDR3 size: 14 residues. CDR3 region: CASSPSTEGDTQYF. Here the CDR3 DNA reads TGTGCCAGCAGTCCAAGTACGGAGGGAGATACGCAGTATTTT.

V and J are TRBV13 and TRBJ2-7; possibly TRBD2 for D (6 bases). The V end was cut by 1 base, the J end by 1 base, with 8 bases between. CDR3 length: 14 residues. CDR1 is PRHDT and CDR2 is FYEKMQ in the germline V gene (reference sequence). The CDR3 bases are TGTGCCAGCAGCTTAGAGGAGGGATCCTACGAGCAGTACTTC. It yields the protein CASSLEEGSYEQYF. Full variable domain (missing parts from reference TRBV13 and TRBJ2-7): AAGVIQSPRHLIKEKRETATLKCYPIPRHDTVYWYQQGPGQDPQFLISFYEKMQSDKGSIPDRFSAQQFSDYHSELNMSSLELGDSALYFCASSLEEGSYEQYFGPGTRLTVT.

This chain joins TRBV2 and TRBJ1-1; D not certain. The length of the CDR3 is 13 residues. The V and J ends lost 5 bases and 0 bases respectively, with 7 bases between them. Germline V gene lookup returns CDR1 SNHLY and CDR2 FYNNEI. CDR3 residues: CASSLRMNTEAFF. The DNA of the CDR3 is TGTGCCAGCAGTCTGAGAATGAACACTGAAGCTTTCTTT.

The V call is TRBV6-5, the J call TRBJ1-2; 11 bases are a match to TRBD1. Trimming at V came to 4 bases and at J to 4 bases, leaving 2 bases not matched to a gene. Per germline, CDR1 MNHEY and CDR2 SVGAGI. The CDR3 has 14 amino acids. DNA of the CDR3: TGTGCCAGCAGTTGGGGACAGGGGGTCTATGGCTACACCTTC. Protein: CASSWGQGVYGYTF.

CDR3 residues: CASSITVMNTEAFF. As DNA, the CDR3 is TGTGCCAGTAGTATAACAGTTATGAACACTGAAGCTTTCTTT. The chain joins TRBV19 to TRBJ1-1; D remains unclear. Trimming removed 2 bases from V and 0 bases from J, with 7 bases in between. The CDR3 runs to 14 residues. The V gene's germline CDR1 is LNHDA and CDR2 SQIVND (reference sequence).

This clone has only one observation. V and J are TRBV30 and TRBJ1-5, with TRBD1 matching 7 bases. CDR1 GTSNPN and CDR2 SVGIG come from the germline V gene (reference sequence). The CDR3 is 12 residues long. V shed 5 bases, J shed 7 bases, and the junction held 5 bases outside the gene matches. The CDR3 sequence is CAWGTGDQPQHF. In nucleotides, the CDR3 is TGTGCCTGGGGTACAGGGGACCAGCCCCAGCATTTT.